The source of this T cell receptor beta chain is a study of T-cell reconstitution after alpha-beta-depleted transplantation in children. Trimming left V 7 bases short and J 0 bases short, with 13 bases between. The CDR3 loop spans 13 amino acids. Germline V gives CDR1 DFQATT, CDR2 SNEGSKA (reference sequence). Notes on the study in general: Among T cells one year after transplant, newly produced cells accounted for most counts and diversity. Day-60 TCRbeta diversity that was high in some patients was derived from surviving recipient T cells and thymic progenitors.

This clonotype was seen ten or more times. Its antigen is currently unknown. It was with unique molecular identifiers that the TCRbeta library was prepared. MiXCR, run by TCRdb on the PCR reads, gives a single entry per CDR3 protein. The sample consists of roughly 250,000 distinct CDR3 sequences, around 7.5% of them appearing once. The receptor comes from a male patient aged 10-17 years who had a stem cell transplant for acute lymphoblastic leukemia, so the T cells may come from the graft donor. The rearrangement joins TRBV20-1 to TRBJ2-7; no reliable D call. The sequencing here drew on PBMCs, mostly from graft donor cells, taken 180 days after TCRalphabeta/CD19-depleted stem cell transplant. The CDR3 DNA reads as TGCAGTGTCCGCTACCCAGTCTCCTACGAGCAGTACTTC. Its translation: CSVRYPVSYEQYF.